The rows below give T cell receptor beta chains drawn from one sample of a study of blood T cell repertoires in COVID-19. Assay: immunoSEQ multiplex PCR; the TCRdb copy retains only in-frame clones and omits some. This sample has a few hundred thousand clones, with 88% found just once. Sequenced: PBMCs or T cells enriched from blood (not recorded which). Source of these receptors: a woman in her late teens or twenties who had recovered from COVID-19. CDR3s include the opening cysteine and the closing phenylalanine or tryptophan. A D gene is named only where the DNA matches it firmly. Only some rows state a clone size, as once, few, many or a class for expanded clones.

v_call	clone_size	j_call	d_call	cdr3_aa	cdr3_nt
TRBV29-1	NA	TRBJ2-1	NA	CSAEALNEQFF	TGCAGCGCCGAGGCCTTGAATGAGCAGTTCTTC
TRBV12-5	NA	TRBJ1-2	TRBD1	CASGLAGGVGGYTF	TGTGCTAGTGGTTTGGCAGGGGGAGTAGGTGGCTACACCTTC
TRBV24-1	NA	TRBJ1-5	NA	CATSAIGVSNQPQHF	TGTGCCACCAGTGCGATAGGGGTTAGCAATCAGCCCCAGCATTTT
TRBV3-1/TRBV3-2	NA	TRBJ1-1	TRBD1	CASSPGQEGTAEAFF	TGTGCCAGCAGCCCGGGACAGGAGGGAACAGCGGAAGCTTTCTTT
TRBV4-1	once	TRBJ1-2	NA	CASSQEGGRILSNYGYTF	TGCGCCAGCAGCCAAGAGGGGGGAAGGATTTTATCTAACTATGGCTACACCTTC
TRBV24-1	NA	TRBJ2-3	NA	CATRPDSSTDTQYF	TGTGCCACCAGACCGGACTCTAGCACAGATACGCAGTATTTT
TRBV28	NA	TRBJ2-7	NA	CASSLGALVPEYF	TGTGCCAGCAGCTTAGGGGCCTTGGTTCCGGAGTACTTC
TRBV7-2	NA	TRBJ1-4	NA	CASSLVSGYSTNEKLFF	TGTGCCAGCAGCTTAGTCAGCGGATACTCAACTAATGAAAAACTGTTTTTT
TRBV15	NA	TRBJ1-2	TRBD1	CATSKPAGQGARTGYTF	TGTGCCACCAGCAAACCCGCGGGACAGGGGGCACGGACTGGCTACACCTTC
TRBV27	NA	TRBJ1-2	NA	CASSLGGGRGYTF	TGTGCCAGCTCCCTCGGCGGGGGACGGGGCTACACCTTC
TRBV6-5	NA	TRBJ1-5	TRBD1	CASSRTGTEDQPQHF	TGTGCCAGCAGCCGTACCGGGACAGAAGATCAGCCCCAGCATTTT
TRBV5-1	NA	TRBJ2-4	TRBD2	CASSLLPGLAGGPTKNIQYF	TGCGCCAGCAGCTTGCTCCCGGGACTAGCGGGGGGGCCAACCAAAAACATTCAGTACTTC
TRBV18	NA	TRBJ2-3	NA	CASSPNRADTQYF	TGTGCCAGCTCACCAAACAGGGCAGATACGCAGTATTTT
TRBV5-8	few	TRBJ1-1	TRBD1	CAIRGGQGAFF	TGTGCCATCCGGGGGGGACAGGGAGCTTTCTTT
TRBV6-5	NA	TRBJ1-5	NA	CASSPGGQSNQPQHF	TGTGCCAGCAGTCCGGGGGGGCAGAGCAATCAGCCCCAGCATTTT
TRBV11-2	NA	TRBJ2-5	TRBD2	CASSLDSRTSGGAETQYF	TGTGCCAGCAGCTTAGATTCCAGGACTAGCGGGGGGGCGGAGACCCAGTACTTC
TRBV5-1	NA	TRBJ1-1	TRBD1	CASSTRDSGRSPEAFF	TGCGCCAGCAGCACACGGGACAGCGGCAGATCCCCTGAAGCTTTCTTT
TRBV7-9	few	TRBJ1-4	NA	CASSLAYSHATNEKLFF	TGTGCCAGCAGCTTAGCGTACAGCCACGCAACTAATGAAAAACTGTTTTTT
TRBV4-2	NA	TRBJ2-7	NA	CASSQVVYEQYF	TGTGCCAGCAGCCAAGTCGTCTACGAGCAGTACTTC
TRBV2	NA	TRBJ2-2	TRBD1	CASTGGPGTGRYTGELFF	TGTGCCAGCACCGGGGGTCCCGGGACAGGGCGGTACACCGGGGAGCTGTTTTTT
TRBV3-1/TRBV3-2	NA	TRBJ1-5	TRBD1	CASSLQGAGFNQPQHF	TGTGCCAGCAGCCTACAGGGGGCCGGATTCAATCAGCCCCAGCATTTT
TRBV11-2	NA	TRBJ1-1	NA	CASSFGGASSNTEAFF	TGTGCCAGCAGCTTCGGGGGAGCCTCATCGAACACTGAAGCTTTCTTT
TRBV11-2	NA	TRBJ1-3	NA	CASSTRLRVSSGNTIYF	TGTGCCAGCAGCACAAGATTACGGGTGTCCTCTGGAAACACCATATATTTT
TRBV15	NA	TRBJ1-6	TRBD1	CATRAFDRENSPLHF	TGTGCCACCAGGGCATTTGACAGGGAAAATTCACCCCTCCACTTT
TRBV19	NA	TRBJ1-5	TRBD1	CASSIDRDRGANQPQHF	TGTGCCAGTAGTATAGATCGCGACAGGGGTGCAAATCAGCCCCAGCATTTT
TRBV28	once	TRBJ1-2	TRBD1	CASRSTGGSGYTF	TGTGCCAGCAGGTCAACAGGGGGCTCTGGCTACACCTTC
TRBV24-1	NA	TRBJ2-7	NA	CATSEYNTGTGVYEQYF	TGTGCCACCAGTGAATACAACACCGGGACTGGCGTTTACGAGCAGTACTTC
TRBV2	NA	TRBJ2-1	TRBD2	CASGGTSGGYSYNEQFF	TGTGCCAGCGGCGGGACTAGCGGGGGCTACTCCTACAATGAGCAGTTCTTC
TRBV5-5	NA	TRBJ1-2	TRBD1	CASSYGTGGYGYTF	TGTGCCAGCAGCTACGGGACAGGGGGATATGGCTACACCTTC
TRBV9	NA	TRBJ1-2	TRBD1	CASSVRTGGDGYTF	TGTGCCAGCAGCGTCCGGACAGGGGGCGACGGCTACACCTTC
TRBV14	NA	TRBJ2-7	TRBD1	CASSRTGGFVEQYF	TGTGCCAGCAGCCGGACAGGGGGATTTGTCGAGCAGTACTTC
TRBV6-5	NA	TRBJ2-5	TRBD2	CASSYHRGGGAGTQYF	TGTGCCAGCAGTTACCACCGGGGGGGAGGGGCAGGGACCCAGTACTTC
TRBV6-6	NA	TRBJ1-5	NA	CASTRDTNQPQHF	TGTGCCAGCACTCGGGACACCAATCAGCCCCAGCATTTT
TRBV7-3	NA	TRBJ2-1	NA	CASSPHGLLSYNEQFF	TGTGCCAGCAGCCCCCATGGACTCCTCTCCTACAATGAGCAGTTCTTC
TRBV19	NA	TRBJ2-7	NA	CASSIGDYYEQYF	TGTGCCAGTAGTATTGGAGATTACTACGAGCAGTACTTC
TRBV7-3	NA	TRBJ1-1	TRBD1	CASSLTPTGQGWTEAFF	TGTGCCAGCAGCTTAACCCCAACCGGACAGGGTTGGACTGAAGCTTTCTTT
TRBV18	NA	TRBJ1-1	NA	CASSPTANTEAFF	TGTGCCAGCTCACCTACAGCGAACACTGAAGCTTTCTTT
TRBV4-3	NA	TRBJ1-2	NA	CASSQTGLNYGYTF	TGCGCCAGCAGCCAAACGGGACTTAACTATGGCTACACCTTC
TRBV29-1	NA	TRBJ1-3	NA	CSAESFAADSGNTIYF	TGCAGCGCCGAAAGCTTCGCGGCTGACTCTGGAAACACCATATATTTT
TRBV4-3	NA	TRBJ1-6	NA	CASSQLTGTSSYNSPLHF	TGCGCCAGCAGCCAGCTTACAGGGACCAGCTCCTATAATTCACCCCTCCACTTT
TRBV28	NA	TRBJ1-4	TRBD1	CASSSPGQRNEKLFF	TGTGCCAGCAGTTCCCCGGGACAGCGAAATGAAAAACTGTTTTTT